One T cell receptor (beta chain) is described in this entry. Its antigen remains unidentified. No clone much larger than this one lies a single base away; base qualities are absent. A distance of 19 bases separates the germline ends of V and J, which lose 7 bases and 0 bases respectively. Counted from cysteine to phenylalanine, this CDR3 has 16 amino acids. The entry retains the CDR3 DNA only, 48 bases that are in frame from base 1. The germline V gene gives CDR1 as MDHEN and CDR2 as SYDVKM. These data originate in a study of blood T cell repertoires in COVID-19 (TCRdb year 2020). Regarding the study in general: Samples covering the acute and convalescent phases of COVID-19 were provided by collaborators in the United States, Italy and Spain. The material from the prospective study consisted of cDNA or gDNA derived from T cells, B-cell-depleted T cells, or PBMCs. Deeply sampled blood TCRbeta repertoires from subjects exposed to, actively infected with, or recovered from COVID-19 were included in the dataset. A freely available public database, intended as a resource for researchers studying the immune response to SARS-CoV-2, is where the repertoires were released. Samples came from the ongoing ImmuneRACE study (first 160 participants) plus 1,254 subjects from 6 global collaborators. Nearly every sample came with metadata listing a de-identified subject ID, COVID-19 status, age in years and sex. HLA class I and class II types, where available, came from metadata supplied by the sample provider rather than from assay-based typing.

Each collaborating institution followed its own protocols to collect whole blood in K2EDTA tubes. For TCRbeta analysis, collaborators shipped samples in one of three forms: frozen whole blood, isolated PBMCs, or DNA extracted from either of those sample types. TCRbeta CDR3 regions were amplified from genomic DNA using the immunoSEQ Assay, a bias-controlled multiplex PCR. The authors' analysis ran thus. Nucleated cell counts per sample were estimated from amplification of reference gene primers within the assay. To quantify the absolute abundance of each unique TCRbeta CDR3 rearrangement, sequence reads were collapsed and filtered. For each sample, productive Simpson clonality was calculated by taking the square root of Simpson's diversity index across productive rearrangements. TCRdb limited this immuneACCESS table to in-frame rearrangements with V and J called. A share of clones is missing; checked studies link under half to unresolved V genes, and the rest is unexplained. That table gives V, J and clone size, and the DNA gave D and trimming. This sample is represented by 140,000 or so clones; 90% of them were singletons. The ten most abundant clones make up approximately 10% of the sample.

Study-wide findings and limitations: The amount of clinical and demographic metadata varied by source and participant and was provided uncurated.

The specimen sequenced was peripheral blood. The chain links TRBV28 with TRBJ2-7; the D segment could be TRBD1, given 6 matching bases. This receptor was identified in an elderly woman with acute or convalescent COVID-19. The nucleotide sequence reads TGTGCCAGCACTCCAAGGGGGACGGCCTACTCCTACGAGCAGTACTTC. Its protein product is CASTPRGTAYSYEQYF.